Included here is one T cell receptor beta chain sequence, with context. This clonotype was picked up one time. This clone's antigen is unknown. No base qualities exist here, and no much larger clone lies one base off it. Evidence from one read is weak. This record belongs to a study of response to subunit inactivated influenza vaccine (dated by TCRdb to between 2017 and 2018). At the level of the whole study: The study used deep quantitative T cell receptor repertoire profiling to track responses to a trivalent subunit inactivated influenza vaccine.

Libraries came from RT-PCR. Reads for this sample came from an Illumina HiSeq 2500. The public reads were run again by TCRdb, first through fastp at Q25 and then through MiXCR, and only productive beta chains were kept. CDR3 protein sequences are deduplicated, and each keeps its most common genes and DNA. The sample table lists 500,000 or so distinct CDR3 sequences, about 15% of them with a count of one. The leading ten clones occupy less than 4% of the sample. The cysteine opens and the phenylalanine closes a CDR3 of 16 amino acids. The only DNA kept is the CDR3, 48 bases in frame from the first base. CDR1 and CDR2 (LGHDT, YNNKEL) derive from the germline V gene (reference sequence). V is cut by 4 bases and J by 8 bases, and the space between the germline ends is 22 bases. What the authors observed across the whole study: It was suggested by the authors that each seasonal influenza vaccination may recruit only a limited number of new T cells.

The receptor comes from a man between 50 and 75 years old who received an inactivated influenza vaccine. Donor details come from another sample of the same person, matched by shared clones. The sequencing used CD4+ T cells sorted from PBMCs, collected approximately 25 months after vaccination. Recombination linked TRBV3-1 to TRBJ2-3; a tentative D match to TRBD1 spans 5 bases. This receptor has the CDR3 CASSPSSARGRGTQYF. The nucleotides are TGTGCCAGCAGCCCCTCGTCTGCTAGGGGCCGAGGTACGCAGTATTTT.